The 18 T cell receptor beta chains listed next were all sequenced from one sample in a study of cytomegalovirus exposure and HLA in healthy donors listed by TCRdb under 2017. Library generation was performed with the immunoSEQ multiplex PCR assay. The multiplex PCR relied on a mix of 60 forward primers for TCR Vbeta segments and 13 reverse primers for TCR Jbeta segments. The immuneACCESS repertoire file appears here via TCRdb, limited to in-frame rearrangements. These files lack a portion of the clones; in checked studies, under half of the deficit traces to unresolved V genes, and the cause of the others is not known. In all, the sample holds 150,000 to 200,000 clones, and around 78% of those were seen once. The ten largest clones capture around 1.9% of the sample. The sample comprised PBMCs. These receptors came from a woman in her twenties or thirties in good health and CMV-seropositive.

V is TRBV27 and J is TRBJ2-6; TRBD1 matches 9 bases. CDR3 size: 19 residues. CDR1 MNHEY and CDR2 SMNVEV come from the germline V gene (reference sequence). With V trimmed by 4 bases and J by 0 bases, 10 bases remained unmatched. This CDR3 reads CASSSTGGRTFSGANVLTF. The CDR3 DNA is TGTGCCAGCAGTTCAACAGGGGGCCGGACGTTCTCTGGGGCCAACGTCCTGACTTTC.

This chain links TRBV5-5 with TRBJ2-7, with 7 bases identical to TRBD1. Germline CDR1 and CDR2: SGHKS and YYEKEE (reference sequence). This CDR3 has 15 amino acids. V was clipped by 2 bases and J by 2 bases; unmatched bases: 7. The CDR3 region has the DNA TGTGCCAGCAGCTTTCGACAGGGACCCACCTACGAGCAGTACTTC. It codes for CASSFRQGPTYEQYF.

V is TRBV5-6 and J is TRBJ2-1; D perhaps matches TRBD2 (5 bases). Germline V lookup: CDR1 SGHDT, CDR2 YYEEEE. Trimming cost V 1 base and J 0 bases, with 11 bases left between them. There are 16 residues in the CDR3. Here the CDR3 DNA reads TGTGCCAGCAGCTTGACCGGCGACTACTCCTACAATGAGCAGTTCTTC. Translated, it gives CASSLTGDYSYNEQFF.

This clone was seen more than once but under ten times. The gene calls are TRBV6-5 and TRBJ2-7; possibly TRBD1 for D (6 bases). The V gene's germline CDR1 is MNHEY and CDR2 SVGAGI. V dropped 0 bases and J dropped 4 bases, with 16 bases sitting between them. The CDR3 runs to 16 residues. DNA for the CDR3: TGTGCCAGCAGTTACTCTACCACCCGACAGGCGTACGAGCAGTACTTC. This encodes CASSYSTTRQAYEQYF.

This rearrangement joins TRBV2 to TRBJ1-3; D uncertain. V was cut by 5 bases and J by 3 bases, with 11 bases left in between. Germline V gives CDR1 SNHLY, CDR2 FYNNEI. The CDR3 length is 14 residues. CDR3 region: CASSIMPSGNTIYF. For the CDR3, the DNA is TGTGCCAGCAGTATAATGCCGAGTGGAAACACCATATATTTT. Full variable domain (outside the CDR3, taken from reference TRBV2 and TRBJ1-3): EPEVTQTPSHQVTQMGQEVILRCVPISNHLYFYWYRQILGQKVEFLVSFYNNEISEKSEIFDDQFSVERPDGSNFTLKIRSTKLEDSAMYFCASSIMPSGNTIYFGEGSWLTVV.

The chain recombines TRBV7-2 with TRBJ1-4; D is ambiguous. The V end was cut by 7 bases, the J end by 4 bases, with 16 bases between. CDR1 and CDR2 (germline): SGHTA, FQGNSA. The length of the CDR3 is 15 residues. The DNA for the CDR3 is TGTGCCAGCACCCGAAGGCGGAGTAGTAATGAAAAACTGTTTTTT. This sequence encodes CASTRRRSSNEKLFF.

The V gene is TRBV6-5, the J gene TRBJ2-1; 8 bases are a match to TRBD2. CDR3 size: 14 residues. The germline V gene encodes CDR1 MNHEY and CDR2 SVGAGI. V gave up 6 bases and J gave up 6 bases; unmatched junction bases: 7. Here the CDR3 DNA reads TGTGCCAGCAGCAAAACTAGCGGAAGCAATGAGCAGTTCTTC. Protein: CASSKTSGSNEQFF.

This chain uses TRBV4-3 with TRBJ1-6; D remains unclear. This CDR3 spans 18 amino acids. Per the germline V gene, CDR1 is LGHNA and CDR2 is YSLEER. V was trimmed by 0 bases and J by 0 bases, leaving 12 bases between them. CDR3 nucleotides: TGCGCCAGCAGCCAAGATGACACCCTGAGCTCCTATAATTCACCCCTCCACTTT. Protein sequence: CASSQDDTLSSYNSPLHF.

The chain has TRBV6-5 and TRBJ2-1; possibly TRBD1 for D (6 bases). V was pared by 7 bases and J by 10 bases, with 11 bases between. The CDR3 runs 11 residues. The germline V gene has CDR1 MNHEY and CDR2 SVGAGI. The CDR3: CASILQGEQFF. CDR3 bases: TGTGCCAGCATTTTACAGGGAGAGCAGTTCTTC.

The gene calls are TRBV14 and TRBJ2-7, with a possible D match to TRBD1 (6 bases). Looked up from germline, CDR1 is SGHDN and CDR2 is FVKESK. V lost 1 base and J lost 6, with 7 bases in between. This CDR3 comprises 12 residues. The CDR3 reads CASSQVRGEQYF. Here the CDR3 DNA reads TGTGCCAGCAGCCAAGTCAGGGGCGAGCAGTACTTC.

This chain connects TRBV5-1 to TRBJ2-5, with 10 bases lining up with TRBD2. This CDR3 comprises 15 residues. Germline V gene lookup returns CDR1 SGHRS and CDR2 YFSETQ. With V trimmed by 0 bases and J by 3 bases, 2 bases remained unmatched. The CDR3: CASSLGLAGKETQYF. The CDR3, as DNA: TGCGCCAGCAGCTTGGGACTAGCGGGTAAAGAGACCCAGTACTTC.

The chain has TRBV19 and TRBJ1-1; D is ambiguous. V was cut by 3 bases and J by 5 bases, with 10 bases left in between. Germline CDR1 is LNHDA and CDR2 is SQIVND (reference sequence). The CDR3 spans 13 residues. The CDR3: CASSIKRDTEAFF. The DNA for the CDR3 is TGTGCCAGTAGTATCAAACGGGATACTGAAGCTTTCTTT.

V is TRBV28 and J is TRBJ1-1; D unresolved. Trimming pared 3 bases from V and 0 bases from J, leaving 5 bases between. The germline gives CDR1 MDHEN, CDR2 SYDVKM. This CDR3 spans 13 amino acids. The CDR3 DNA reads as TGTGCCAGCAGTTTTACGGTGAACACTGAAGCTTTCTTT. The encoded protein is CASSFTVNTEAFF.

This clone is a singleton in its sample. The chain recombines TRBV10-3 with TRBJ2-1, with D perhaps matching TRBD2 (6 bases). This CDR3 has 11 residues. Germline V gives CDR1 ENHRY, CDR2 SYGVKD. V lost 2 bases and J 12 bases, leaving 8 bases between the germline ends. CDR3 bases: TGTGCCATCAGTGAGGACGGGAGGCAGTTCTTC. Its translation is CAISEDGRQFF.

The chain has TRBV19 and TRBJ1-5; D unresolved. Germline CDR1 and CDR2: LNHDA and SQIVND (reference sequence). The CDR3 has 16 residues. V was trimmed by 0 bases and J by 3 bases, leaving 12 bases between them. This CDR3 reads CASSIDEPLPNQPQHF. DNA for the CDR3: TGTGCCAGTAGTATAGATGAACCTCTACCCAATCAGCCCCAGCATTTT.

The V gene is TRBV10-1, the J gene TRBJ2-2; no definite D call. Germline lookup yields CDR1 WNHNN and CDR2 SYGVQD (reference sequence). CDR3 length: 13 residues. V was cut by 4 bases and J by 5 bases, with 8 bases left in between. In DNA, the CDR3 is TGCGCCAGCAGTGCTAAGATGACCGGGGAGCTGTTTTTT. This sequence encodes CASSAKMTGELFF.

V is TRBV18 and J is TRBJ2-3; maybe TRBD2 (5 bases). The CDR3 sequence is 14 residues long. Germline CDR1 KGHSH, CDR2 LQKENI. The germline V and J ends were trimmed by 0 bases and 6 bases, with 10 bases remaining between them. CDR3 protein: CASSPPVRRDTQYF. CDR3 in DNA: TGTGCCAGCTCACCACCTGTCCGGAGGGATACGCAGTATTTT.

Only one count was recorded for this clone. The gene calls are TRBV5-1 and TRBJ1-1; D is unresolved. Trimming took off 4 bases at V and 6 bases at J, with 13 bases between the two ends. This CDR3 is 13 amino acids long. Germline assignment: CDR1 SGHRS and CDR2 YFSETQ. The CDR3 region has the DNA TGCGCCAGCAGCGAGCCTGGGAGGGCTGAAGCTTTCTTT. Its protein is CASSEPGRAEAFF. Full variable domain (missing parts from reference TRBV5-1 and TRBJ1-1): KAGVTQTPRYLIKTRGQQVTLSCSPISGHRSVSWYQQTPGQGLQFLFEYFSETQRNKGNFPGRFSGRQFSNSRSEMNVSTLELGDSALYLCASSEPGRAEAFFGQGTRLTVV.